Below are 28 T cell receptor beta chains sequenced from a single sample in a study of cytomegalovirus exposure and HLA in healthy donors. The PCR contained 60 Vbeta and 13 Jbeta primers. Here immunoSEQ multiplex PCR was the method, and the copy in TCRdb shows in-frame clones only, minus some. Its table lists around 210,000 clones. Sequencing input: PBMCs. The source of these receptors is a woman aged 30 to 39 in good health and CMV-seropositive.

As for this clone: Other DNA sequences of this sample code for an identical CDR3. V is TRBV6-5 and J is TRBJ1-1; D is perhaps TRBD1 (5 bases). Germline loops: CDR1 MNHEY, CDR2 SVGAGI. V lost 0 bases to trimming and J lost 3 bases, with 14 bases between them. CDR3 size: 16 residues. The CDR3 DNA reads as TGTGCCAGCAGTTACTCGAGCAGTGGGGGGGACACTGAAGCTTTCTTT. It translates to CASSYSSSGGDTEAFF.

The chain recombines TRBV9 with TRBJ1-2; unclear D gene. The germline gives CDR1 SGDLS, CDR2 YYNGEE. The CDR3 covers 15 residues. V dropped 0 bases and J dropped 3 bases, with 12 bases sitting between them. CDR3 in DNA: TGTGCCAGCAGCGTAGGAGGACTCACACACTATGGCTACACCTTC. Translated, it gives CASSVGGLTHYGYTF.

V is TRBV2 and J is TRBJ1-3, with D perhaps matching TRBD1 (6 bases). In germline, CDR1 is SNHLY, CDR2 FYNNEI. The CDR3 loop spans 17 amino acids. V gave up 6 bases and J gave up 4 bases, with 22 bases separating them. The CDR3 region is CASSGTGYRDLGNTIYF. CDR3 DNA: TGTGCCAGCAGCGGTACCGGCTACAGGGATCTCGGAAACACCATATATTTT.

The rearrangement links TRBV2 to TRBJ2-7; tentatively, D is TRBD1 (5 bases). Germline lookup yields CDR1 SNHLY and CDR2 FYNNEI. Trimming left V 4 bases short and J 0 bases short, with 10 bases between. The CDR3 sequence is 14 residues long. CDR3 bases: TGTGCCAGCAGTGGGGGCAGGAGCTCCTACGAGCAGTACTTC. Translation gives CASSGGRSSYEQYF.

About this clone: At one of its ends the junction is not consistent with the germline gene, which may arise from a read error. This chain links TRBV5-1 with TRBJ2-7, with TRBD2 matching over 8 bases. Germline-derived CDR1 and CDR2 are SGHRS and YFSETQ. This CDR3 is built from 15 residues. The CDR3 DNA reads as TGCGCCAGCAGATTGGGGGGACTAGGCTCCTACGAGCAGTACTTC. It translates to CASRLGGLGSYEQYF.

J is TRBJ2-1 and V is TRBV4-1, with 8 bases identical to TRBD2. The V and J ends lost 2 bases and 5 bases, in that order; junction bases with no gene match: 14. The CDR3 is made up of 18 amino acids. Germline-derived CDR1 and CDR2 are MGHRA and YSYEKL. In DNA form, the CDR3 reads TGCGCCAGCAGCCAAAGAGAGGTGGGCGGGAGGCTAAACAATGAGCAGTTCTTC. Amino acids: CASSQREVGGRLNNEQFF.

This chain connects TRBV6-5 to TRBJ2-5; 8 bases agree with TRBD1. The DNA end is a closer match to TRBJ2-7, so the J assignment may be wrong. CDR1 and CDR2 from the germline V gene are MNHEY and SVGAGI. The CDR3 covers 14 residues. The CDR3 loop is CASGPAGGINEQYF. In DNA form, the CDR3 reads TGTGCCAGCGGGCCGGCAGGGGGCATCAACGAGCAGTACTTC.

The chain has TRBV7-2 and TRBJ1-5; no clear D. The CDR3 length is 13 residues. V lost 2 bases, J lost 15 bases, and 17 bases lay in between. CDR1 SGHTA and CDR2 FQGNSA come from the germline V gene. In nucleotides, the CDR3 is TGTGCCAGCAGCTTATCTGTCGGCCAACCTAGGCATTTT. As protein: CASSLSVGQPRHF.

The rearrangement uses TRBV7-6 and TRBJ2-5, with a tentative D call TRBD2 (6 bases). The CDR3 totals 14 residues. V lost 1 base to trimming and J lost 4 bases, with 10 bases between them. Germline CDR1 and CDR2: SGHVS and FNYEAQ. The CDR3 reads CASSLVRGVETQYF. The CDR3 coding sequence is TGTGCCAGCAGCTTAGTCCGCGGGGTAGAGACCCAGTACTTC.

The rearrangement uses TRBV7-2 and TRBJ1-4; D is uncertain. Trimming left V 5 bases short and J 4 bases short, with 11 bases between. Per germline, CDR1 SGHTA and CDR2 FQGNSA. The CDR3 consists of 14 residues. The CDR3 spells CASSPRRSNEKLFF. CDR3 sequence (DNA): TGTGCCAGCAGCCCCCGACGGAGTAATGAAAAACTGTTTTTT.

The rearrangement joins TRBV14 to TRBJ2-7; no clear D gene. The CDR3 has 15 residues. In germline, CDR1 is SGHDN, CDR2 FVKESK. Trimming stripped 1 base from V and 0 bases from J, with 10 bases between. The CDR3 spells CASSQVFGGSYEQYF. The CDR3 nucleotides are TGTGCCAGCAGCCAAGTTTTCGGCGGCTCCTACGAGCAGTACTTC.

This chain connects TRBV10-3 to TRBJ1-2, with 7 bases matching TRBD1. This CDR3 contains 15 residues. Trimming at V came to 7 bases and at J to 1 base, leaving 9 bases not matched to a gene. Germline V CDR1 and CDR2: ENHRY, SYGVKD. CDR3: CAITGTARNNYGYTF. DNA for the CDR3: TGTGCCATCACCGGGACAGCGAGAAATAACTATGGCTACACCTTC.

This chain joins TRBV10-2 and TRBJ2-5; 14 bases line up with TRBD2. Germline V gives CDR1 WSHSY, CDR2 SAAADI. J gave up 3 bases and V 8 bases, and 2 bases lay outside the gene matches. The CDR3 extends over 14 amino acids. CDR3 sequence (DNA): TGCGCCAGCGGGGGACTAGCGGGAGAAGAGACCCAGTACTTC. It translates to CASGGLAGEETQYF.

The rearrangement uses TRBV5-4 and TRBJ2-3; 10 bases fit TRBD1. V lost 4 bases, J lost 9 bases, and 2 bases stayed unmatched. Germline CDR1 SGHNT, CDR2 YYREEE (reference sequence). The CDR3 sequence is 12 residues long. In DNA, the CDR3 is TGTGCCAGCAGCACGGGACAGGGGACGCAGTATTTT. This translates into CASSTGQGTQYF.

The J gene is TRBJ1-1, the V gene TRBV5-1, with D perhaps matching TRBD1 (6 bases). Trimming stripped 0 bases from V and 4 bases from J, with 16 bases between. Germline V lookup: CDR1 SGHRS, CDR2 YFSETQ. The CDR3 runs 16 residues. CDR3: CASSLATGRESTEAFF. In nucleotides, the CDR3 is TGCGCCAGCAGCTTGGCCACAGGGAGGGAGTCCACTGAAGCTTTCTTT.

The CDR3 DNA reads TGTGCCAGCAGTGGAGTAGCGGGAGGCGAGCAGTACTTC. Protein product: CASSGVAGGEQYF. The rearrangement joins TRBV6-1 to TRBJ2-7; 10 nucleotides align to TRBD2. The CDR3 contains 13 residues. J was trimmed by 6 bases and V by 4 bases; bases with no gene match: 3. The germline V gene has CDR1 MNHNS and CDR2 SASEGT.

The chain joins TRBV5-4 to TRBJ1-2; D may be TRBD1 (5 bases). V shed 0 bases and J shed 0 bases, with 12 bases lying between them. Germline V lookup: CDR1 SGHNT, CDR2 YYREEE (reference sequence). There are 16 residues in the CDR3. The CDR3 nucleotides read TGTGCCAGCAGCTTGGGCGACAGAACCTCTAACTATGGCTACACCTTC. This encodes CASSLGDRTSNYGYTF.

The chain's CDR3 is CASSQGTENEKLFF. The CDR3 DNA follows: TGTGCCAGCTCGCAGGGGACAGAGAATGAAAAACTGTTTTTT. The V call is TRBV18, the J call TRBJ1-4; 7 nucleotides line up with TRBD1. The V and J ends lost 6 bases and 5 bases, in that order; junction bases with no gene match: 6. CDR1 is KGHSH and CDR2 is LQKENI in the germline V gene. CDR3 length: 14 amino acids.

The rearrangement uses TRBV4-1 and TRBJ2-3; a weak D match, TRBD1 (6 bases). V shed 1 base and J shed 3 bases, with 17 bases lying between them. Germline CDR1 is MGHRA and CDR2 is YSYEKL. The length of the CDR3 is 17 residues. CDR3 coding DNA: TGCGCCAGCAGCCAAGGGGTCTGGTACAGGGAGACAGATACGCAGTATTTT. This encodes CASSQGVWYRETDTQYF.

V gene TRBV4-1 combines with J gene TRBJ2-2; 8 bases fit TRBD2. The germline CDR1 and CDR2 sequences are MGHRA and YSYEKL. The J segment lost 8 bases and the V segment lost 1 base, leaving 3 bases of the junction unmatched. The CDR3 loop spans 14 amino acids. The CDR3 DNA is TGCGCCAGCAGCCAAGCACCGGGAGGGGGGGAGCTGTTTTTT. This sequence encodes CASSQAPGGGELFF.

The CDR3 bases are TGTGCTAGTGGTTTGGTACTTCATCAGGGGGCGCGGGGCACTGAAGCTTTCTTT. The encoded protein is CASGLVLHQGARGTEAFF. The chain joins TRBV12-5 to TRBJ1-1; 8 bases align to TRBD1. Germline loops: CDR1 LGHNT, CDR2 FRNRAP. There are 18 residues in the CDR3. The V and J ends lost 0 bases and 4 bases, in that order; junction bases with no gene match: 13.

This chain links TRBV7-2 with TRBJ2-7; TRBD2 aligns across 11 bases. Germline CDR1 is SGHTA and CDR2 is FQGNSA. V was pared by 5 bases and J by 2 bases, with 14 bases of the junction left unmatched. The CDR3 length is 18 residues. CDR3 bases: TGTGCCAGCAGCCCTAGACTAGCGGGAAAAGGGAACCCCTACGAGCAGTACTTC. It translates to CASSPRLAGKGNPYEQYF. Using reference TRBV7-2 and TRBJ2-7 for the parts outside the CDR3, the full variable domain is GAGVSQSPSNKVTEKGKDVELRCDPISGHTALYWYRQSLGQGLEFLIYFQGNSAPDKSGLPSDRFSAERTGGSVSTLTIQRTQQEDSAVYLCASSPRLAGKGNPYEQYFGPGTRLTVT.

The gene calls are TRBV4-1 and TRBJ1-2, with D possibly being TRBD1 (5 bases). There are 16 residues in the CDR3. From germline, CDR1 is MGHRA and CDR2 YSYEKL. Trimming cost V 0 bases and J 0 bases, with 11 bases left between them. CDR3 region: CASSQDQGWANYGYTF. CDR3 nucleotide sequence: TGCGCCAGCAGCCAAGATCAGGGATGGGCTAACTATGGCTACACCTTC.

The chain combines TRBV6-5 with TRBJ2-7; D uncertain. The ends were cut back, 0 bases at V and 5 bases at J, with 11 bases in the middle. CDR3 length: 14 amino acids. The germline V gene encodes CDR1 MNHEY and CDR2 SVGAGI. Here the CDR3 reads CASSYSLVKNEQYF. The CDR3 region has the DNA TGTGCCAGCAGTTACTCGCTAGTCAAGAACGAGCAGTACTTC.

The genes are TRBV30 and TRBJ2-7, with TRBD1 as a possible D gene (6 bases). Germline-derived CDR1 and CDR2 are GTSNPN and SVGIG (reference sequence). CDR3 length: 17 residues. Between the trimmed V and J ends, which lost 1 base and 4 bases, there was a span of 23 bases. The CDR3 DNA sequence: TGTGCCTGGAGTGCCCCCCACGTCTGGGGGCGTCTATACGAGCAGTACTTC. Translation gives CAWSAPHVWGRLYEQYF.

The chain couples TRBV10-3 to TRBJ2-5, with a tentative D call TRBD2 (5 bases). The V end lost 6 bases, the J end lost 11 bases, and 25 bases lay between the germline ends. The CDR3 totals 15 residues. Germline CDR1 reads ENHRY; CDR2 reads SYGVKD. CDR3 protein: CAISEMASRRWEQYF. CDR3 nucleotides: TGTGCCATCAGCGAGATGGCTAGCCGGAGATGGGAGCAGTACTTC.

CDR3 region: CASSQSTDRRFRGYTF. CDR3 DNA: TGCGCCAGCAGTCAATCCACGGACAGGAGATTTAGAGGCTACACCTTC. The rearrangement links TRBV23-1 to TRBJ1-2, with 7 bases lining up with TRBD1. TRBV23-1 is sorted into the ORF group, with uncertain function. The CDR3 is made up of 16 amino acids. The V gene end was trimmed by 0 bases and the J gene end by 8 bases; junction bases not matched to a gene: 12.

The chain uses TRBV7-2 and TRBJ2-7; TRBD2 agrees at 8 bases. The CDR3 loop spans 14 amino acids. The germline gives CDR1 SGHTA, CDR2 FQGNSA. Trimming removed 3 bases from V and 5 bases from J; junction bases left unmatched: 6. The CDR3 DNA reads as TGTGCCAGCAGCTTTGGGAGCGGGAGACACGAGCAGTACTTC. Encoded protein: CASSFGSGRHEQYF.